This TCR beta chain was found in a study of regulatory T cells in long-lasting Graves disease. Study context: The antithyroid drugs taken by newly diagnosed Graves' patients had been used for under 3 months.

Through Arm-PCR of CDR3 regions and iRepertoire HTBI primers, TCR beta libraries were built. TCRdb analysed the multiplex PCR reads with MiXCR anew, one entry per CDR3 protein. The sample holds 450,000 to 600,000 distinct CDR3 sequences, around 15% seen once. Time point specified: newly diagnosed GD, antithyroid drugs for less than 3 months. Generation of the TCR library employed RNA extracted from PBMCs. This clonotype was recorded at least ten times. These data also featured in a second study, about T cells in Graves' hyperthyroidism and ophthalmopathy.

The TCR was taken from a man in his forties with Graves disease. The specimen was peripheral blood mononuclear cells (PBMCs), collected at new diagnosis, from a patient treated with antithyroid drugs.

The DNA of the CDR3 is TGCAGTGCCGAGGGGACTTCAGGGACCCAGTACTTC. Translating gives CSAEGTSGTQYF. This chain uses TRBV20-1 with TRBJ2-5, with D possibly matching TRBD2 (6 bases). Trimming took off 6 bases at V and 7 bases at J, with 15 bases between the two ends. Germline V gives CDR1 DFQATT, CDR2 SNEGSKA (reference sequence). The CDR3 runs 12 residues.